One and the same sample provided the 3 T cell receptor beta chains below, sequenced in a study of cytomegalovirus exposure and HLA in healthy donors. 13 Jbeta primers and 60 Vbeta primers were used for the PCR. Sequencing used immunoSEQ multiplex PCR; TCRdb keeps in-frame clones, though not all of them. The table lists roughly 220,000 clones, about 77% of them singletons. The specimen sequenced was PBMCs. The receptors originated from a woman in her 30s in good health and CMV-seronegative.

The chain recombines TRBV5-1 with TRBJ2-4, with 8 bases aligning to TRBD1. The CDR3 is 16 amino acids. Germline lookup yields CDR1 SGHRS and CDR2 YFSETQ. With V trimmed by 4 bases and J by 0 bases, 6 bases remained unmatched. CDR3 sequence reads: CASSIQGEIAKNIQYF. CDR3 coding DNA: TGCGCCAGCAGCATACAGGGGGAAATAGCCAAAAACATTCAGTACTTC.

The chain combines TRBV28 with TRBJ2-7, with a weak D call TRBD1 (5 bases). The CDR3 sequence is 11 residues long. Trimming left V 8 bases short and J 4 bases short, with 9 bases between. Germline V gives CDR1 MDHEN, CDR2 SYDVKM. The CDR3 DNA sequence: TGTGCCAGCTCTGGGGCGTACGAGCAGTACTTC. Protein product: CASSGAYEQYF. Combining the CDR3 with reference TRBV28 and TRBJ2-7 gives the whole variable domain DVKVTQSSRYLVKRTGEKVFLECVQDMDHENMFWYRQDPGLGLRLIYFSYDVKMKEKGDIPEGYSVSREKKERFSLILESASTNQTSMYLCASSGAYEQYFGPGTRLTVT.

V usage is TRBV6-5 and J usage is TRBJ1-1; tentatively, D is TRBD1 (5 bases). Germline V lookup: CDR1 MNHEY, CDR2 SVGAGI. This CDR3 is 14 amino acids long. The V end was cut by 7 bases, the J end by 0 bases, with 12 bases between. CDR3 sequence: CASTLGRMNTEAFF. The CDR3 DNA follows: TGTGCCAGCACTTTGGGGCGGATGAACACTGAAGCTTTCTTT.